Presented here are 22 T cell receptor beta chains from one specimen sequenced in a study of HIV-infected children after antiretroviral therapy interruption. The treatment: PENTA 11 planned treatment interruption arm or continuous ART arm. A 3' RACE protocol on RNA, with unique molecular identifiers, produced the TCR library. TCRdb ran MiXCR on the 3' RACE reads and lists one entry per CDR3 protein. This table has roughly 46,000 distinct CDR3 sequences, approximately 4.3% appearing once. The sample was CD45RA+ CD4+ T cells from PBMCs, pooled from several time points, taken from a donor given antiretroviral therapy, either interrupted or continuous. As to subset: naive CD4+ CD45RA+ CD45RO- T cells. These receptors were taken from a pool of human donors with HIV.

This clonotype was counted many times. The chain combines TRBV28 with TRBJ2-6; D is perhaps TRBD2 (5 bases). Trimming took off 6 bases at V and 0 bases at J, with 18 bases between the two ends. Germline V gene sequence: CDR1 MDHEN, CDR2 SYDVKM. There are 18 residues in the CDR3. The CDR3, as DNA: TGTGCCAGCAGACCCAGTCCCTGGACTGACTCTGGGGCCAACGTCCTGACTTTC. It codes for CASRPSPWTDSGANVLTF.

This clonotype was picked up a small number of times. This chain joins TRBV6-5 and TRBJ1-1, with TRBD1 matching over 7 bases. CDR1 and CDR2 from the germline V gene are MNHEY and SVGAGI. Trimming at V came to 6 bases and at J to 11 bases, leaving 9 bases not matched to a gene. The CDR3 runs to 12 residues. As DNA, the CDR3 is TGTGCCAGCAGCCGCGACAGGGTTCTCGCTTTCTTT. It codes for CASSRDRVLAFF.

This clonotype was found many times. The CDR3 protein is CASSPSGGRWDTQYF. The DNA of the CDR3 is TGCGCCAGCAGCCCTAGCGGGGGGCGCTGGGATACGCAGTATTTT. The chain joins TRBV4-1 to TRBJ2-3, with 11 nucleotides matching TRBD2. Germline lookup yields CDR1 MGHRA and CDR2 YSYEKL. The CDR3 extends over 15 amino acids. V dropped 4 bases and J dropped 6; count of bases not matched to a gene: 6.

This sequence joins TRBV12-3 or TRBV12-4 and TRBJ1-6; D gene uncertain. V lost 3 bases, J lost 9 bases, and 9 bases lay in between. CDR3 size: 13 residues. This CDR3 reads CASSFSGSSPLHF. The CDR3 DNA is TGTGCCAGCAGTTTTAGTGGTTCTTCACCCCTCCACTTT.

This clonotype was seen many times. This chain joins TRBV3-1 and TRBJ2-3; D is uncertain. Germline CDR1 and CDR2: LGHDT and YNNKEL (reference sequence). V was pared by 0 bases and J by 3 bases, with 10 bases between. The CDR3 is 15 amino acids. The CDR3 DNA reads TGTGCCAGCAGCCAAGATCCCGCGCGGACAGATACGCAGTATTTT. Translation: CASSQDPARTDTQYF.

This clonotype was seen repeatedly, ten times or more. The gene calls are TRBV25-1 and TRBJ2-7; 7 bases match TRBD2. Germline V gene data show CDR1 as MGHDK and CDR2 as SYGVNS. V trimming: 0 bases; J trimming: 1 base; junction bases outside the gene matches: 0. This CDR3 contains 14 residues. The CDR3 sequence is CASSEYGGSYEQYF. DNA of the CDR3: TGTGCCAGCAGTGAATACGGGGGGTCCTACGAGCAGTACTTC.

This clonotype was found a few times. The chain combines TRBV29-1 with TRBJ1-1; D unresolved. The germline V and J ends were trimmed by 2 bases and 6 bases, with 16 bases remaining between them. This CDR3 region has 14 residues. Germline V gives CDR1 SQVTM, CDR2 ANQGSEA. The CDR3 loop reads CSVEKISPLAEAFF. CDR3 DNA: TGCAGCGTTGAAAAAATTAGTCCGCTCGCTGAAGCTTTCTTT.

This clonotype was recorded at least ten times. The chain carries TRBV11-3 and TRBJ1-6, with TRBD1 matching 7 bases. V was clipped by 6 bases and J by 5 bases; unmatched bases: 4. Germline V gene sequence: CDR1 SGHNT, CDR2 YENEEA. The CDR3 is 14 residues long. The CDR3 coding sequence is TGTGCCAGCAGTACCGGACAGGATAATTCACCCCTCCACTTT. Amino acid sequence: CASSTGQDNSPLHF.

At least ten counts were recorded for this clonotype. The junction departs from the called germline gene at one end, perhaps through a read error. The J gene is TRBJ2-1, the V gene TRBV2; the D gene could be TRBD1 or TRBD2 (6 bases each). The V gene's germline CDR1 is SNHLY and CDR2 FYNNEI. This CDR3 is 15 amino acids long. Here the CDR3 reads CARRDNPGDHNEQFF. CDR3 bases: TGTGCCCGCAGGGACAACCCGGGGGACCACAATGAGCAGTTCTTC.

This clonotype has a count of ten or more. V usage is TRBV5-5 and J usage is TRBJ2-1; D call uncertain. The CDR3 length is 15 residues. The germline V gene has CDR1 SGHKS and CDR2 YYEKEE (reference sequence). V lost 2 bases and J lost 10, with 19 bases in between. The CDR3 nucleotides are TGTGCCAGCAGCTTCGTAGGCTTGGGTTTAGGAGAGCAGTTCTTC. Translation gives CASSFVGLGLGEQFF.

For this clonotype: A read error may explain this, as a much larger clone is one base away. The chain combines TRBV5-1 with TRBJ2-1; D ambiguous. Looked up from germline, CDR1 is SGHRS and CDR2 is YFSETQ. The CDR3 contains 14 residues. The CDR3 DNA reads as TGCGCCAGCAGCTTGGCCGTAACCTACGATGAGCAGTTCTTC. It encodes CASSLAVTYDEQFF.

This clonotype was recorded many times. The gene calls are TRBV30 and TRBJ2-3; D is possibly TRBD2 (6 bases). The CDR3 consists of 15 residues. V lost 0 bases and J 3 bases, leaving 13 bases between the germline ends. Germline-derived CDR1 and CDR2 are GTSNPN and SVGIG (reference sequence). The CDR3 nucleotides read TGTGCCTGGAGTGTACTCCCCCGGGGGACAGATACGCAGTATTTT. This codes for CAWSVLPRGTDTQYF.

In its sample, this clonotype was seen many times. This rearrangement joins TRBV19 to TRBJ1-5; 8 bases fit TRBD1. The CDR3 loop spans 15 amino acids. V was pared by 7 bases and J by 5 bases, with 10 bases of the junction left unmatched. Per the germline V gene, CDR1 is LNHDA and CDR2 is SQIVND (reference sequence). The CDR3 DNA is TGTGCCAGTAACCCCGTTACAGGGGGGGATCAGCCCCAGCATTTT. Amino acids: CASNPVTGGDQPQHF. Supplemented by reference TRBV19 and TRBJ1-5, the full variable domain reads DGGITQSPKYLFRKEGQNVTLSCEQNLNHDAMYWYRQDPGQGLRLIYYSQIVNDFQKGDIAEGYSVSREKKESFPLTVTSAQKNPTAFYLCASNPVTGGDQPQHFGDGTRLSIL.

At least ten counts were recorded for this clonotype. V usage is TRBV12-3 or TRBV12-4 and J usage is TRBJ2-5, with TRBD1 matching over 7 bases. The V gene end was trimmed by 1 base and the J gene end by 4 bases; junction bases not matched to a gene: 3. The CDR3 is made up of 14 amino acids. CDR3 region: CASSLGQGVETQYF. CDR3 bases: TGTGCCAGCAGTTTAGGGCAGGGGGTAGAGACCCAGTACTTC.

This clonotype appeared many times. The chain couples TRBV14 to TRBJ1-6, with D possibly TRBD1 on 6 matching bases. CDR1 and CDR2 from the germline V gene are SGHDN and FVKESK. The CDR3 extends over 16 amino acids. Between the trimmed V and J ends, which lost 2 bases and 3 bases, there was a span of 11 bases. This chain's CDR3 is CASSQFDRSYNSPLHF. Written as DNA, the CDR3 is TGTGCCAGCAGCCAATTTGACAGGAGCTATAATTCACCCCTCCACTTT.

Ten or more counts support this clonotype. V usage is TRBV29-1 and J usage is TRBJ2-5; 7 bases align to TRBD1. CDR1 and CDR2 from the germline V gene are SQVTM and ANQGSEA. V shed 1 base and J 5 bases; nucleotides not matched to a gene: 10. CDR3 length: 15 amino acids. The CDR3 loop is CSVEVFLRQGETQYF. Written as DNA, the CDR3 is TGCAGCGTTGAAGTATTTCTGAGACAGGGCGAGACCCAGTACTTC.

This chain connects TRBV13 to TRBJ1-5; no reliable D call. V shed 8 bases and J shed 4 bases, with 12 bases lying between them. The CDR3 length is 13 residues. CDR1 and CDR2 (germline): PRHDT, FYEKMQ (reference sequence). CDR3 residues: CASGFQTNQPQHF. CDR3 sequence (DNA): TGTGCCAGCGGGTTTCAGACAAATCAGCCCCAGCATTTT.

This clonotype occurred many times. Its ends do not fully match the called genes, so a read error is possible. The genes are TRBV28 and TRBJ2-1; perhaps TRBD2 as D (6 bases). CDR1 is MDHEN and CDR2 is SYDVKM in the germline V gene. This CDR3 is built from 11 residues. CDR3 nucleotides: TGTGCCAGCAGCCTGCGGGGAAGCAGGGTCTTC. Translated: CASSLRGSRVF.

The chain uses TRBV29-1 and TRBJ1-2; the match to TRBD1 covers 7 bases. The length of the CDR3 is 16 residues. Unmatched junction bases numbered 14, after V lost 7 bases and J lost 0 bases. Germline V CDR1 and CDR2: SQVTM, ANQGSEA. The DNA of the CDR3 is TGCAGCGGTGGGACAGCCCCTTCTTTCACTAACTATGGCTACACCTTC. It specifies CSGGTAPSFTNYGYTF.

This clonotype occurred a few times. The CDR3, as DNA: TGCAGTGCTACACAGTGGGCCTACGAGCAGTACTTC. Protein sequence: CSATQWAYEQYF. The rearrangement uses TRBV20-1 and TRBJ2-7; the D is unclear. The CDR3 sequence is 12 residues long. V was pared by 4 bases and J by 2 bases, with 9 bases between. Germline V gene sequence: CDR1 DFQATT, CDR2 SNEGSKA (reference sequence).

The chain joins TRBV29-1 to TRBJ1-2; 9 bases line up with TRBD1. The CDR3 is made up of 14 amino acids. V shed 6 bases, J shed 4 bases, and the junction held 9 bases outside the gene matches. Looked up from germline, CDR1 is SQVTM and CDR2 is ANQGSEA. The CDR3, as DNA: TGCAGCGTCACCCCCGGGACAGGGACCTATGGCTACACCTTC. It translates to CSVTPGTGTYGYTF.

The sample holds many counts of this clonotype. The J gene is TRBJ2-5, the V gene TRBV24-1; D is uncertain. The CDR3 is made up of 15 amino acids. The germline CDR1 and CDR2 sequences are KGHDR and SFDVKD. The V gene lost 3 bases and the J gene lost 5 bases, with 15 bases spanning the gap. CDR3 sequence: CATSDPADGWETQYF. As DNA, the CDR3 is TGTGCCACCAGTGATCCAGCTGACGGCTGGGAGACCCAGTACTTC.